This T cell receptor (beta chain) derives from a study of blood T cell repertoires in COVID-19. Study at large: The study drew acute and convalescent COVID-19 samples from the United States, Italy and Spain. Sources were T cells, B-cell-depleted T cells, or PBMCs; the material itself was cDNA or gDNA.

Original handling: Amplification with reference gene primers provided the estimates of nucleated cell counts. Clones were sequenced by immunoSEQ multiplex PCR, and TCRdb holds only the in-frame ones, with some missing. Clone size and the V and J calls come from that table; the DNA yielded D and trimming. Of over 100,000 clones detected, about 87% appear once; the ten largest clones hold approximately 7%. Germline V lookup: CDR1 SGHAT, CDR2 FQNNGV. CDR3 length: 17 residues. Losses at the gene ends were 8 bases for V and 6 bases for J; bases not matched to a gene: 12. Sequencing input: peripheral blood. The clonotype was recovered from a woman in her forties or fifties with acute or convalescent COVID-19. This chain connects TRBV11-2 to TRBJ1-6, with 11 bases fitting TRBD1. The CDR3 spells CASGEVGQGGPNSPLHF. CDR3 in DNA: TGTGCCAGCGGAGAGGTGGGACAGGGGGGCCCTAATTCACCCCTCCACTTT.